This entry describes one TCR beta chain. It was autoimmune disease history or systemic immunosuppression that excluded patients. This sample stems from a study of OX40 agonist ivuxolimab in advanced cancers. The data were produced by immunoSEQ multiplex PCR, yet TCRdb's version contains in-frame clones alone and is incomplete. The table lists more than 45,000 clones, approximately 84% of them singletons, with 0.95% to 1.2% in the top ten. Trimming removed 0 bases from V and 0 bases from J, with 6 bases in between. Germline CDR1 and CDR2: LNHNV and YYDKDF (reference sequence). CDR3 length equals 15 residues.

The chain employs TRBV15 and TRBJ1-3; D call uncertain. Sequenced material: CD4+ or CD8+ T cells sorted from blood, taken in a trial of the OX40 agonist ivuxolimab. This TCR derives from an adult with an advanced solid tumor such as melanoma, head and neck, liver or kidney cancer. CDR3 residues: CATSRDNGSGNTIYF. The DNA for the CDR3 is TGTGCCACCAGCAGAGATAATGGCTCTGGAAACACCATATATTTT.